A selection of T cell receptor beta chains follows, all from one sample in a study of blood T cell repertoires in COVID-19. Data came from immunoSEQ multiplex PCR; TCRdb stores just in-frame clones and leaves some out. The table lists a few hundred thousand clones, about 92% of them singletons, with about 18% in the top ten. The sample taken for sequencing was PBMCs or T cells enriched from blood (not recorded which). These TCRs come from a woman aged 30 to 39 who had recovered from COVID-19. Each CDR3 is given without its conserved first and last residue.

v_call: TRBV7-8
cdr3_aa: ASSSDIASLSQY

v_call: TRBV3-1/TRBV3-2
cdr3_aa: ASSQGAGGPQPQH

v_call: TRBV5-1
cdr3_aa: ASSTGQGFNSPLH

v_call: TRBV9
cdr3_aa: ASSANRDTEDYGYT

v_call: TRBV4-1
cdr3_aa: ASSQGAVNSPLH

v_call: TRBV12-3/TRBV12-4
cdr3_aa: ASGPAGNSPLH

v_call: TRBV27
cdr3_aa: ASSLNSNSPLH

v_call: TRBV18
cdr3_aa: ASSQTGQGSYGYT

v_call: TRBV28
cdr3_aa: ASSPRVYINEKLF

v_call: TRBV18
cdr3_aa: ATRTSGSAKNIQY

v_call: TRBV7-3
cdr3_aa: ASSLSRDVGYT

v_call: TRBV7-3
cdr3_aa: ASSIDGTPQTQY

v_call: TRBV7-2
cdr3_aa: ASSFETGLPEAF

v_call: TRBV3-1/TRBV3-2
cdr3_aa: ASSQDLGPFVAYGYT

v_call: TRBV2
cdr3_aa: ASSGLAGGLGEQY

v_call: TRBV5-1
cdr3_aa: ASSLEWQAAYEQY

v_call: TRBV19
cdr3_aa: ASSLGAPRSNQPQH

v_call: TRBV6-1
cdr3_aa: ASSGSSYEQY